One and the same sample provided the 28 T cell receptor beta chains below, sequenced in a study of Graves' ophthalmopathy and Graves' hyperthyroidism. RNA transcripts provided the template for amplifying TCR beta CDR3 regions. After a first-round RT-PCR with HTBI primers, a second-round multiplex PCR was run. TCRdb reanalysed the multiplex PCR reads using MiXCR and keeps one entry per CDR3 protein. The sample includes about 220,000 distinct CDR3 sequences, 20% to 25% of them seen just once. The source material was peripheral blood. These receptors all stem from a woman aged 45-65 years with Graves' ophthalmopathy.

This clonotype was detected ten times or more. J is TRBJ1-1 and V is TRBV2; 7 bases align to TRBD1. V lost 6 bases to trimming and J lost 4 bases; unmatched junction nucleotides: 8. The V gene's germline CDR1 is SNHLY and CDR2 FYNNEI. The CDR3 loop spans 14 amino acids. CDR3 sequence: CASRGQQRGTEAFF. The CDR3, as DNA: TGTGCCAGCAGGGGACAGCAACGGGGCACTGAAGCTTTCTTT.

Turning to this clonotype: A much larger clone differs from this one at a single base, so this may be a read error. The chain combines TRBV25-1 with TRBJ2-2; 9 positions match TRBD2. The germline CDR1 and CDR2 sequences are MGHDK and SYGVNS. The trim removed 7 bases at V and 5 bases at J, leaving 8 bases unmatched. This CDR3 is 15 amino acids long. DNA for the CDR3: TGTGCCAGCAACCGAGCGGGAGGCGAGACCGGGGAGCTGTTTTTT. Its protein is CASNRAGGETGELFF.

A remark on this clonotype: This may arise from a read error, as a much more abundant clone is one base away. The chain combines TRBV11-2 with TRBJ2-7; D is perhaps TRBD2 (6 bases). This CDR3 has 17 amino acids. Germline CDR1 is SGHAT and CDR2 is FQNNGV. Trimming took off 4 bases at V and 5 bases at J, with 24 bases between the two ends. The CDR3 here is CASSSVVLALSVNEQYF. The CDR3, as DNA: TGTGCCAGCAGCTCGGTTGTCCTAGCGCTTTCGGTGAACGAGCAGTACTTC. Full variable domain (remainder filled in from reference TRBV11-2 and TRBJ2-7): EAGVAQSPRYKIIEKRQSVAFWCNPISGHATLYWYQQILGQGPKLLIQFQNNGVVDDSQLPKDRFSAERLKGVDSTLKIQPAKLEDSAVYLCASSSVVLALSVNEQYFGPGTRLTVT.

This clonotype was detected a few times. The chain joins TRBV12-3 or TRBV12-4 to TRBJ1-1; possibly TRBD1 for D (6 bases). The CDR3 is 16 residues long. V lost 6 bases, J lost 3 bases, and 20 bases lay in between. The CDR3 sequence: CASSRGGWGADTEAFF. The CDR3 DNA reads TGTGCCAGCAGCCGTGGGGGGTGGGGGGCGGACACTGAAGCTTTCTTT.

This clonotype showed up many times. V gene TRBV19 combines with J gene TRBJ1-6; maybe TRBD1 (5 bases). The ends were cut back, 4 bases at V and 5 bases at J, with 15 bases in the middle. Germline-derived CDR1 and CDR2 are LNHDA and SQIVND (reference sequence). The CDR3 is 16 residues long. CDR3 coding DNA: TGTGCCAGTAGTACCGGGACTACCCATGATAATTCACCCCTCCACTTT. The encoded protein is CASSTGTTHDNSPLHF.

This clonotype was observed at least ten times. This chain connects TRBV4-1 to TRBJ2-2, with a tentative D call TRBD1 (5 bases). Germline CDR1 MGHRA, CDR2 YSYEKL. V lost 1 base and J 8 bases, leaving 14 bases between the germline ends. This CDR3 spans 15 amino acids. CDR3 loop: CASSQVVGAGGELFF. As DNA, the CDR3 is TGCGCCAGCAGCCAAGTAGTAGGAGCAGGGGGGGAGCTGTTTTTT.

This clonotype was seen many times. V and J are TRBV6-1 and TRBJ2-5; a possible D gene is TRBD2 (6 bases). Germline V gives CDR1 MNHNS, CDR2 SASEGT. The V and J ends lost 2 bases and 5 bases respectively, with 12 bases between them. The CDR3 sequence is 14 residues long. For the CDR3, the DNA is TGTGCCAGCAGTGAAACGGGAGCCCGTGAGACCCAGTACTTC. Translation: CASSETGARETQYF.

In this sample, this clonotype turned up once. A clone one base away is much larger, so this may be a read error. The V gene is TRBV7-3, the J gene TRBJ1-6, with unresolved D. Germline V CDR1 and CDR2: SGHTA, FQGTGA. CDR3 length: 13 amino acids. The CDR3 bases are TGTACCAGCAGCAGAGACACTTCTTCACCCCTCCACTTT. This codes for CTSSRDTSSPLHF.

The CDR3 sequence: CASSVAREQPQHF. The CDR3 DNA is TGTGCCAGCAGTGTGGCAAGGGAGCAGCCCCAGCATTTT. The V gene is TRBV2, the J gene TRBJ1-5; D call uncertain. The CDR3 loop spans 13 amino acids. CDR1 is SNHLY, CDR2 FYNNEI, per germline. Deletions cut 4 bases from V and 7 bases from J, with 11 bases between.

This clonotype appeared many times. The CDR3 is CASSFSGQGAETQYF. The CDR3 DNA reads as TGTGCCAGCAGTTTTTCGGGACAGGGGGCAGAGACCCAGTACTTC. The rearrangement joins TRBV12-3 or TRBV12-4 to TRBJ2-5; 12 bases are shared with TRBD1. The trim removed 3 bases at V and 4 bases at J, leaving 3 bases unmatched. The CDR3 consists of 15 residues.

This clonotype has ten or more counts. CDR3 nucleotide sequence: TGTGCCAGTAGTATAGCAACCTTGAACACTGAAGCTTTCTTT. Translation gives CASSIATLNTEAFF. This chain connects TRBV19 to TRBJ1-1; D unresolved. Trimming stripped 1 base from V and 0 bases from J, with 6 bases between. The length of the CDR3 is 14 residues. The germline CDR1 and CDR2 sequences are LNHDA and SQIVND (reference sequence).

This chain joins TRBV2 and TRBJ1-2; 8 bases are a match to TRBD1. The V and J ends lost 4 bases and 2 bases, in that order; junction bases with no gene match: 3. Germline lookup yields CDR1 SNHLY and CDR2 FYNNEI. This CDR3 contains 14 residues. CDR3 DNA sequence: TGTGCCAGCAGTGGGACAGGGAGGAACTATGGCTACACCTTC. This translates into CASSGTGRNYGYTF.

This clonotype was recorded many times. This chain connects TRBV25-1 to TRBJ1-6; D not resolved. The V end was cut by 6 bases, the J end by 6 bases, with 6 bases between. The CDR3 is 12 amino acids. Per germline, CDR1 MGHDK and CDR2 SYGVNS. CDR3 in amino acids: CASREANSPLHF. In DNA, the CDR3 is TGTGCCAGCAGGGAAGCTAATTCACCCCTCCACTTT.

The J gene is TRBJ2-2, the V gene TRBV14; no clear D. This CDR3 is built from 13 residues. Trimming cost V 1 base and J 6 bases, with 6 bases left between them. The germline V gene encodes CDR1 SGHDN and CDR2 FVKESK. The CDR3 region has the DNA TGTGCCAGCAGCCAAGTGGAATCCGGGGAGCTGTTTTTT. Protein: CASSQVESGELFF. Full variable domain (missing parts from reference TRBV14 and TRBJ2-2): EAGVTQFPSHSVIEKGQTVTLRCDPISGHDNLYWYRRVMGKEIKFLLHFVKESKQDESGMPNNRFLAERTGGTYSTLKVQPAELEDSGVYFCASSQVESGELFFGEGSRLTVL.

J is TRBJ2-7 and V is TRBV7-3; 7 bases are shared with TRBD1. After removal of 0 bases from V and 9 bases from J, the junction contained 8 bases not matched to a gene. The germline CDR1 and CDR2 sequences are SGHTA and FQGTGA. This CDR3 contains 14 residues. The CDR3 spells CASSLTGQDSWQYF. The CDR3 region has the DNA TGTGCCAGCAGCTTAACAGGACAGGATTCCTGGCAGTACTTC.

In this sample, this clonotype turned up many times. This sequence joins TRBV12-3 or TRBV12-4 and TRBJ2-2; 9 nucleotides align to TRBD1. V gave up 5 bases and J gave up 3 bases; unmatched junction bases: 4. The CDR3 loop spans 15 amino acids. The CDR3 coding sequence is TGTGCCAGCAGTCCCCGGGACAGGGACACCGGGGAGCTGTTTTTT. Translation gives CASSPRDRDTGELFF.

This clonotype was counted only a few times. The chain is built from TRBV20-1 and TRBJ1-5; 10 bases are shared with TRBD1. Trimming cost V 0 bases and J 1 base; bases outside gene matches: 3. The CDR3 has 16 residues. Per germline, CDR1 DFQATT and CDR2 SNEGSKA (reference sequence). CDR3 region: CSARDQDRGSNQPQHF. For the CDR3, the DNA is TGCAGTGCTAGAGATCAGGACAGGGGGAGCAATCAGCCCCAGCATTTT.

This clonotype was observed many times. This chain links TRBV6-5 with TRBJ2-7, with TRBD2 matching 13 bases. V was pared by 6 bases and J by 9 bases, with 14 bases of the junction left unmatched. Germline V gene lookup returns CDR1 MNHEY and CDR2 SVGAGI. The CDR3 totals 16 residues. As DNA, the CDR3 is TGTGCCAGCAGAGGAATAGGGACTAGCGGGACTCTACGGCAGTACTTC. Translated, it gives CASRGIGTSGTLRQYF.

This clonotype was seen ten or more times. This chain uses TRBV28 with TRBJ2-5, with TRBD2 matching 14 bases. CDR3 length: 17 residues. Germline CDR1 is MDHEN and CDR2 is SYDVKM. V trimming: 6 bases; J trimming: 4 bases; junction bases outside the gene matches: 10. CDR3 in amino acids: CASSQLGLAGEGETQYF. For the CDR3, the DNA is TGTGCCAGCAGCCAACTGGGACTAGCGGGAGAGGGAGAGACCCAGTACTTC.

This clonotype was seen many times. The rearrangement joins TRBV10-3 to TRBJ2-7, with unresolved D. Germline V gene data show CDR1 as ENHRY and CDR2 as SYGVKD. Trimming took 3 bases from V and 4 from J, leaving 4 bases between them. This CDR3 spans 11 amino acids. The CDR3 protein is CAISDRYEQYF. The CDR3 DNA follows: TGTGCCATCAGTGATCGATACGAGCAGTACTTC.

This clonotype was recorded many times. This chain connects TRBV5-1 to TRBJ2-6; TRBD1 might be the D (6 bases). The CDR3 totals 19 residues. V was pared by 1 base and J by 0 bases, with 17 bases between. CDR1 and CDR2 from the germline V gene are SGHRS and YFSETQ. The CDR3, as DNA: TGCGCCAGCAGCTTGAGTTCAGGGGCGGGCCGCTCTGGGGCCAACGTCCTGACTTTC. Amino acid sequence: CASSLSSGAGRSGANVLTF.

This chain connects TRBV10-3 to TRBJ2-7; 11 bases agree with TRBD2. Per the germline V gene, CDR1 is ENHRY and CDR2 is SYGVKD. There are 13 residues in the CDR3. V lost 10 bases and J lost 3; bases outside the gene matches: 5. CDR3 protein: CAKTSGKRYEQYF. The DNA of the CDR3 is TGTGCCAAGACTAGCGGGAAGCGCTACGAGCAGTACTTC.

The chain employs TRBV11-2 and TRBJ1-2, with 7 bases fitting TRBD1. The CDR3 length is 14 residues. With 5 bases clipped from V and 4 bases from J, the junction kept 7 bases outside the gene matches. The V gene's germline CDR1 is SGHAT and CDR2 FQNNGV. CDR3 in DNA: TGTGCCAGCAGCAGCGAACAGGGGAGCTATGGCTACACCTTC. This translates into CASSSEQGSYGYTF.

Ten or more counts support this clonotype. The chain has TRBV11-2 and TRBJ1-4; 9 bases fit TRBD1. Trimming removed 5 bases from V and 4 bases from J; junction bases left unmatched: 11. This CDR3 comprises 17 residues. Germline lookup yields CDR1 SGHAT and CDR2 FQNNGV. In nucleotides, the CDR3 is TGTGCCAGCAGCCCTTCCCACAGGGGGCCGGGTAATGAAAAACTGTTTTTT. This sequence encodes CASSPSHRGPGNEKLFF.

This clonotype was counted many times. The chain carries TRBV27 and TRBJ2-5; 7 bases match TRBD1. CDR3 length: 15 amino acids. The trim removed 5 bases at V and 5 bases at J, leaving 11 bases unmatched. Germline CDR1 reads MNHEY; CDR2 reads SMNVEV (reference sequence). This chain's CDR3 is CASSPRQGQYETQYF. CDR3 coding DNA: TGTGCCAGCAGTCCGCGACAGGGACAATATGAGACCCAGTACTTC.

The rearrangement uses TRBV7-8 and TRBJ2-7, with 10 bases matching TRBD2. This CDR3 is built from 16 residues. Germline loops: CDR1 SGHVS, CDR2 FQNEAQ. V dropped 1 base and J dropped 6; count of bases not matched to a gene: 9. The DNA of the CDR3 is TGTGCCAGCAGCTTAGAGAGCGGGAGGGCCCTCGTCGAGCAGTACTTC. It is translated as CASSLESGRALVEQYF.

In this sample, this clonotype turned up many times. This sequence joins TRBV10-3 and TRBJ2-7; either TRBD1 or TRBD2 may fit D (5 bases each). Germline assignment: CDR1 ENHRY and CDR2 SYGVKD. The CDR3 is 13 amino acids. The V end lost 10 bases, the J end lost 2 bases, and 15 bases lay between the germline ends. CDR3 DNA sequence: TGTGCCACCGGGACGGAAAATACCTACGAGCAGTACTTC. Translated: CATGTENTYEQYF.

This clonotype was found many times. V is TRBV6-1 and J is TRBJ2-5; 11 bases are a match to TRBD2. The CDR3 totals 17 residues. CDR1 is MNHNS and CDR2 is SASEGT in the germline V gene. Trimming cost V 3 bases and J 6 bases; bases outside gene matches: 12. In nucleotides, the CDR3 is TGTGCCAGCAGTGACCTCTTCCTAGCGGGAGGTAGAAAGACCCAGTACTTC. This codes for CASSDLFLAGGRKTQYF.